What follows describes a single TCR beta chain. Its antigen is unidentified. The source of the sample is a study of T-cell reconstitution after alpha-beta-depleted transplantation in children. Points from the study as a whole: T-cell counts and diversity were attributed mostly to newly produced T cells one year after transplant. Several hundred expanded graft clones reportedly were the source of alpha-beta T cells about two months after transplant. Diversity of TCRbeta at day 60 was high in some patients, arising from surviving recipient T cells and thymic progenitors.

A TCRbeta library incorporating unique molecular identifiers was prepared. TCRdb redid the calling of the PCR reads with MiXCR, one entry per CDR3 protein. The sample carries hundreds of thousands of distinct CDR3 sequences, 10% to 15% recorded once. Germline CDR1 is SQVTM and CDR2 is ANQGSEA. V lost 8 bases, J lost 2 bases, and 12 bases lay in between. CDR3 length: 12 residues. Sequenced here: PBMCs, mostly from graft donor cells, sampled 360 days after TCRalphabeta/CD19-depleted stem cell transplant. This receptor was obtained from a male patient aged 10 to 17 who had a stem cell transplant for acute myeloid leukemia, so the T cells may come from the graft donor. J is TRBJ2-5 and V is TRBV29-1; unclear D gene. CDR3 sequence: CSIAAVQETQYF. The CDR3 nucleotides read TGCAGCATCGCTGCGGTACAAGAGACCCAGTACTTC.